Sequencing of this T cell receptor (beta chain) was carried out in a study of blood T cells in healthy people across ages. Study-level findings and limits: Considered underestimates were the diversity estimates obtained from one million T cells.

The trim removed 7 bases at V and 2 bases at J, leaving 6 bases unmatched. The CDR3 has 14 residues. Looked up from germline, CDR1 is SGHTA and CDR2 is FQGNSA. This clonotype appeared many times. Its antigen is not identified. Using a J-beta primer mix together with a sample-barcoded 5' primer, a second PCR was run for roughly 6 to 12 cycles. Each CDR3 protein gets one entry after TCRdb re-called the 5' RACE reads with MiXCR. The sample consists of about 640,000 distinct CDR3 sequences, around 41% of them appearing once. Sequences were obtained from blood. This TCR derives from a man at least 80 years old in good health. The gene calls are TRBV7-2 and TRBJ2-5; the match to TRBD2 covers 8 bases. This chain's CDR3 is CASKSGGPQETQYF. In DNA, the CDR3 is TGTGCCAGCAAAAGCGGGGGACCTCAAGAGACCCAGTACTTC.